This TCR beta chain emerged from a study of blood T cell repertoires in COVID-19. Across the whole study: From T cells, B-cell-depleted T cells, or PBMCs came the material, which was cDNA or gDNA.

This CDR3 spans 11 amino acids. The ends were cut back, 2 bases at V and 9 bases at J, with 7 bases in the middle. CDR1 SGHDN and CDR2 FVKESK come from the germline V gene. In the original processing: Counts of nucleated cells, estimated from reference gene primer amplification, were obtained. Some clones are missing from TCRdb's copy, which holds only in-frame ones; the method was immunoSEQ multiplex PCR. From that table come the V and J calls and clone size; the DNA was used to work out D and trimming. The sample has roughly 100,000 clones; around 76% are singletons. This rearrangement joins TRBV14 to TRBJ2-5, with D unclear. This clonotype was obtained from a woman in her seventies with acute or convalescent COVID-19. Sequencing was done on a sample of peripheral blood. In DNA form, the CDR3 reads TGTGCCAGCAGCCAATCCGGGTCCCAGTACTTC. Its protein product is CASSQSGSQYF.